This T cell receptor beta chain comes out of a study of identifying expanded T cells in peripheral blood. Profiling relied on immunoSEQ multiplex PCR, and the TCRdb table lists in-frame clones only, not all of them. The sample holds 110,000 or so clones, around 90% seen once. The CDR3 runs to 15 residues. Germline values: CDR1 LNHDA, CDR2 SQIVND (reference sequence). Trimming left V 10 bases short and J 0 bases short, with 18 bases between. The sequenced material came from blood. This clonotype originated in a person aged 18 to 70 in good health. The rearrangement joins TRBV19 to TRBJ1-2; possibly TRBD1 for D (6 bases). The CDR3 nucleotides read TGTGCCACCCTGGAGCGGACAGCCCCTAACTATGGCTACACCTTC. This gives the protein CATLERTAPNYGYTF.